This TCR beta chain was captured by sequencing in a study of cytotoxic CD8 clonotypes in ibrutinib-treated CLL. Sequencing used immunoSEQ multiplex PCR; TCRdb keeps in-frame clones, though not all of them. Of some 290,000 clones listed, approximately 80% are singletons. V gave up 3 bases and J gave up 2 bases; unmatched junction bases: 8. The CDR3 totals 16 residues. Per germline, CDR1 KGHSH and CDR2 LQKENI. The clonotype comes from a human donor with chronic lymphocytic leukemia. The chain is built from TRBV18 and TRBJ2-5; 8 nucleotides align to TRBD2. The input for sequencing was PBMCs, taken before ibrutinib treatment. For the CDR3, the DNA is TGTGCCAGCTCACCTAGGGGGACTAGTCCTCAAGAGACCCAGTACTTC. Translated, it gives CASSPRGTSPQETQYF.